This entry lists 12 T cell receptor beta chains sequenced from one sample in a study of CD8 T cells in ankylosing spondylitis. TCRdb passed the 5' RACE reads through MiXCR, listing each CDR3 protein once. The sample contains hundreds of thousands of distinct CDR3 sequences, around a quarter of which appear only once. Sequenced: blood, either unsorted or a sorted T cell fraction (not recorded which). The receptors derive from a male donor with ankylosing spondylitis or in good health (not recorded which).

This clonotype occurred a few times. Being one base from a much bigger clone, this may be a read error. J is TRBJ1-1 and V is TRBV5-6; tentative D call: TRBD1 (6 bases). V gave up 4 bases and J gave up 1 base, with 11 bases separating them. Looked up from germline, CDR1 is SGHDT and CDR2 is YYEEEE. This CDR3 comprises 14 residues. The CDR3 spells CASSPGTPNTEAFF. In DNA, the CDR3 is TGTGCCAGCAGCCCCGGGACACCGAACACTGAAGCTTTCTTT.

V is TRBV6-6 and J is TRBJ2-7; maybe TRBD2 (6 bases). The CDR3 totals 12 residues. V lost 7 bases and J 3 bases, leaving 10 bases between the germline ends. Germline assignment: CDR1 MNHNY and CDR2 SVGAGI (reference sequence). The CDR3 protein is CASKAEGYEQYF. CDR3 coding DNA: TGTGCCAGCAAAGCGGAGGGCTACGAGCAGTACTTC.

This clonotype was recorded many times. The chain carries TRBV5-1 and TRBJ2-1; 7 positions match TRBD2. The CDR3 is 16 residues long. In germline, CDR1 is SGHRS, CDR2 YFSETQ. The V gene end was trimmed by 0 bases and the J gene end by 3 bases; junction bases not matched to a gene: 6. Written as DNA, the CDR3 is TGCGCCAGCAGCTTGGCCAAGACTAGCCTCTACAATGAGCAGTTCTTC. As protein: CASSLAKTSLYNEQFF. The full variable domain, in which reference TRBV5-1 and TRBJ2-1 provide the parts outside the CDR3, is KAGVTQTPRYLIKTRGQQVTLSCSPISGHRSVSWYQQTPGQGLQFLFEYFSETQRNKGNFPGRFSGRQFSNSRSEMNVSTLELGDSALYLCASSLAKTSLYNEQFFGPGTRLTVL.

This clonotype appeared many times. The rearrangement uses TRBV10-3 and TRBJ2-3, with TRBD2 matching 10 bases. This CDR3 is 14 amino acids long. Trimming took 5 bases from V and 6 from J; bases not matched to a gene: 5. In germline, CDR1 is ENHRY, CDR2 SYGVKD. CDR3 amino acids: CAISLAGVFDTQYF. The CDR3 DNA reads as TGTGCCATCAGTCTAGCGGGAGTCTTTGATACGCAGTATTTT.

This clonotype was counted only a few times. The CDR3 loop is CASSLGLAGHTQYF. The CDR3 bases are TGTGCCAGCAGCTTGGGACTAGCGGGTCATACGCAGTATTTT. The chain combines TRBV7-3 with TRBJ2-3; TRBD2 matches at 12 bases. V was pared by 3 bases and J by 7 bases, with 2 bases of the junction left unmatched. Germline loops: CDR1 SGHTA, CDR2 FQGTGA. This CDR3 is 14 amino acids long.

This clonotype was detected ten times or more. The chain recombines TRBV6-5 with TRBJ2-1; maybe TRBD2 (6 bases). Germline V gene lookup returns CDR1 MNHEY and CDR2 SVGAGI. Trimming removed 8 bases at V and 7 bases at J, with 21 bases between. This CDR3 has 15 residues. The CDR3 spells CASGLLAFGRNEQFF. The CDR3 DNA reads TGTGCCAGCGGATTACTAGCTTTTGGACGAAATGAGCAGTTCTTC.

The chain carries TRBV29-1 and TRBJ1-4, with TRBD1 matching over 7 bases. Germline CDR1 SQVTM, CDR2 ANQGSEA. V shed 6 bases, J shed 5 bases, and the junction held 6 bases outside the gene matches. The CDR3 extends over 13 amino acids. For the CDR3, the DNA is TGCAGCGTGAGGACAGGACCCAATGAAAAACTGTTTTTT. Its protein product is CSVRTGPNEKLFF.

Points on this clonotype: This may stem from a read error, because a much larger clone lies one nucleotide away. The V gene is TRBV5-1, the J gene TRBJ2-5; TRBD1 aligns across 9 bases. CDR3 length: 14 residues. From germline, CDR1 is SGHRS and CDR2 YFSETQ. The CDR3: CSSSSTGGAETQYF. CDR3 in DNA: TGCTCCAGCAGCTCGACAGGGGGGGCTGAGACCCAGTACTTC.

This clonotype came up many times. V is TRBV29-1 and J is TRBJ2-2, with a possible D match to TRBD2 (6 bases). This CDR3 has 17 amino acids. Germline CDR1 reads SQVTM; CDR2 reads ANQGSEA. The V end lost 0 bases, the J end lost 5 bases, and 19 bases lay between the germline ends. This chain's CDR3 is CSVEDRFRERGTGELFF. Here the CDR3 DNA reads TGCAGCGTTGAAGATCGTTTTCGGGAGAGGGGTACCGGGGAGCTGTTTTTT.

This chain links TRBV7-8 with TRBJ1-2; a possible D gene is TRBD1 (6 bases). CDR3 length: 13 residues. Germline values: CDR1 SGHVS, CDR2 FQNEAQ. V lost 7 bases and J lost 3, with 12 bases in between. This CDR3 reads CASTPGVDYGYTF. The DNA for the CDR3 is TGTGCCAGCACCCCAGGGGTAGACTATGGCTACACCTTC.

This sequence joins TRBV7-6 and TRBJ1-2; 8 bases map to TRBD1. CDR1 SGHVS and CDR2 FNYEAQ come from the germline V gene. The CDR3 has 15 amino acids. The junction had 2 bases not matched to a gene; V was cut back by 1 base and J by 1 base. CDR3 residues: CASSLGTGLNYGYTF. CDR3 nucleotide sequence: TGTGCCAGCAGCTTAGGGACAGGGCTTAACTATGGCTACACCTTC.

This clonotype was seen repeatedly, ten times or more. V gene TRBV12-3 or TRBV12-4 combines with J gene TRBJ1-1, with D tentatively TRBD1 (5 bases). The V and J ends lost 7 bases and 5 bases respectively, with 11 bases between them. The CDR3 covers 12 residues. CDR3 sequence (DNA): TGTGCCAGCACCCTGGAGGGGACTGAAGCTTTCTTT. Translated: CASTLEGTEAFF.